Each of the 2 T cell receptor beta chains below was sequenced from the same sample in a study of blood T cell repertoires in COVID-19. Repertoires were generated with immunoSEQ multiplex PCR, while TCRdb's copy carries only in-frame clones and drops some. The data show over 65,000 clones, with more than 80% seen just once and roughly 8.1% held by the top ten. The specimen was peripheral blood. The receptors were gathered from a young man with acute or convalescent COVID-19.

The CDR3 sequence is CASRRDFFLGEQYF. In DNA, the CDR3 is TGTGCCAGCCGCCGGGACTTTTTTTTGGGCGAGCAGTACTTC. This chain connects TRBV19 to TRBJ2-7; maybe TRBD2 (6 bases). The CDR3 consists of 14 residues. Germline CDR1 LNHDA, CDR2 SQIVND (reference sequence). Trimming took off 9 bases at V and 6 bases at J, with 21 bases between the two ends. The full variable domain, rest sourced from reference TRBV19 and TRBJ2-7, is DGGITQSPKYLFRKEGQNVTLSCEQNLNHDAMYWYRQDPGQGLRLIYYSQIVNDFQKGDIAEGYSVSREKKESFPLTVTSAQKNPTAFYLCASRRDFFLGEQYFGPGTRLTVT.

The chain has TRBV29-1 and TRBJ2-1; D possibly corresponds to TRBD1 (6 bases). The CDR3 extends over 13 amino acids. CDR1 is SQVTM and CDR2 is ANQGSEA in the germline V gene. V lost 5 bases, J lost 14 bases, and 22 bases lay in between. The CDR3 reads CSVLQGGVGAEFF. Written as DNA, the CDR3 is TGCAGCGTTCTACAGGGTGGGGTTGGGGCGGAGTTCTTC.